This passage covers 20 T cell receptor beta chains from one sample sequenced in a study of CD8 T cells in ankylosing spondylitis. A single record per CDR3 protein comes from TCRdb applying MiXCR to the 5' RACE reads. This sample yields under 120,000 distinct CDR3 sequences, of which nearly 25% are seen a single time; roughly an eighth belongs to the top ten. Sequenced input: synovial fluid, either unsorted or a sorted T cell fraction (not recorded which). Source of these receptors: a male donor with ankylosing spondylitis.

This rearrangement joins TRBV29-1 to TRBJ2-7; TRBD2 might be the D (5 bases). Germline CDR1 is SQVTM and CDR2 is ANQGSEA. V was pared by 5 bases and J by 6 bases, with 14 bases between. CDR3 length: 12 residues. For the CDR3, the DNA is TGCAGCGTTCCGGACGCCGGAGGCGAGCAGTACTTC. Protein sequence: CSVPDAGGEQYF.

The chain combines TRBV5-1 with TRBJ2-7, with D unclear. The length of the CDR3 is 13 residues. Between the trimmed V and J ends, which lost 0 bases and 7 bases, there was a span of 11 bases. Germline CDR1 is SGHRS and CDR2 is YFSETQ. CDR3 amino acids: CASSLDLVVEQYF. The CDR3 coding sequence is TGCGCCAGCAGCTTGGATTTGGTTGTGGAGCAGTACTTC. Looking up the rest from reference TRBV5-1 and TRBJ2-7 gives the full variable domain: KAGVTQTPRYLIKTRGQQVTLSCSPISGHRSVSWYQQTPGQGLQFLFEYFSETQRNKGNFPGRFSGRQFSNSRSEMNVSTLELGDSALYLCASSLDLVVEQYFGPGTRLTVT.

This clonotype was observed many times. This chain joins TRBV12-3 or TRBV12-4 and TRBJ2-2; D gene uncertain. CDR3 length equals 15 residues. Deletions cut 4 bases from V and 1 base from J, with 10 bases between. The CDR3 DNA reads TGTGCCAGCAGTTACTCGGCACGGAACACCGGGGAGCTGTTTTTT. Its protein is CASSYSARNTGELFF.

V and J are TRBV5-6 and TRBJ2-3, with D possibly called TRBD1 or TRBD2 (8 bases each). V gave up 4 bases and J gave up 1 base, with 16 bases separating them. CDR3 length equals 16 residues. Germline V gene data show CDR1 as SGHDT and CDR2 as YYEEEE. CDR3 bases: TGTGCCAGCAGCCAGGGGGCCGGGGGGGGCACAGATACGCAGTATTTT. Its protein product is CASSQGAGGGTDTQYF.

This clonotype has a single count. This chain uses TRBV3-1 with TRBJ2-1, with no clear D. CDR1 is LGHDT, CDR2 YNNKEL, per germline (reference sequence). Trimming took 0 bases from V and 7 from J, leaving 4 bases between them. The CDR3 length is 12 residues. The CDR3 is CASSQDRNEQFF. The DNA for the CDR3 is TGTGCCAGCAGCCAAGACAGGAATGAGCAGTTCTTC.

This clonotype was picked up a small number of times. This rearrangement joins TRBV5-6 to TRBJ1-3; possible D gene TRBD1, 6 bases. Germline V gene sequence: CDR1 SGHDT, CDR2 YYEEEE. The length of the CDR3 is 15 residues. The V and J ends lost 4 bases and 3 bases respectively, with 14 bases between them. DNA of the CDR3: TGTGCCAGCAGCCCGACGGGGGCCGGTGGAAACACCATATATTTT. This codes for CASSPTGAGGNTIYF.

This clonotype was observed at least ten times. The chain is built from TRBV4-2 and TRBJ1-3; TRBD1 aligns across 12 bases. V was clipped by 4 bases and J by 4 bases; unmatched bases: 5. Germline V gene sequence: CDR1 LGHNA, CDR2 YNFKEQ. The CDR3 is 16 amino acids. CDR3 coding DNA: TGTGCCAGCAGCCTACGGGACAGGGGGCGAGGAAACACCATATATTTT. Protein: CASSLRDRGRGNTIYF.

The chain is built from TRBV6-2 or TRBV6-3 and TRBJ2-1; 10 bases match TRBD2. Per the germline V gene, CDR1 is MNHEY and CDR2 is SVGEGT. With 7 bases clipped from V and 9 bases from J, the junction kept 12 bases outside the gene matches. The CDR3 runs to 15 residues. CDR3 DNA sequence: TGTGCCAGCACCTGGGCCGGGACTAGCGAGGGTGAGCAGTTCTTC. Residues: CASTWAGTSEGEQFF.

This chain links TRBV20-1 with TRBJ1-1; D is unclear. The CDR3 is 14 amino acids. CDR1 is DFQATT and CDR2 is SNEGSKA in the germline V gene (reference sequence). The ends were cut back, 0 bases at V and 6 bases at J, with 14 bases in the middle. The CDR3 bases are TGCAGTGCTAGAGATTTGGCGACGGGCCCTGAAGCTTTCTTT. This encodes CSARDLATGPEAFF.

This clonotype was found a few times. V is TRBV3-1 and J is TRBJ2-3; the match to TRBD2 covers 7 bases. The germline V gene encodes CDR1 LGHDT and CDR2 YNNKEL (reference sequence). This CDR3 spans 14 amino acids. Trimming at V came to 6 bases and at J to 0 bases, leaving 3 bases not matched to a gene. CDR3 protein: CASSRDYSTDTQYF. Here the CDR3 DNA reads TGTGCCAGCAGTCGGGACTATAGCACAGATACGCAGTATTTT.

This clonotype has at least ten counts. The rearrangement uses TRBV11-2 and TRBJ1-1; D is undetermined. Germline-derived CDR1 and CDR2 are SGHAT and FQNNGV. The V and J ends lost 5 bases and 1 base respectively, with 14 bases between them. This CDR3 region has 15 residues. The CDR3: CASSPLGRENTEAFF. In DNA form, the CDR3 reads TGTGCCAGCAGCCCCCTCGGCAGAGAGAACACTGAAGCTTTCTTT.

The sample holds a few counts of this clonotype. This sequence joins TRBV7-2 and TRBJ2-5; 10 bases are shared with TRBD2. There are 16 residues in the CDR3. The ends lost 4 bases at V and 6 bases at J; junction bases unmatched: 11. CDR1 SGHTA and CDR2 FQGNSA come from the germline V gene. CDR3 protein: CASSSSSGRGLKTQYF. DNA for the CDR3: TGTGCCAGCAGCTCCTCTAGCGGGAGAGGGTTAAAGACCCAGTACTTC. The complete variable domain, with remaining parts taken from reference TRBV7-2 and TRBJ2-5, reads GAGVSQSPSNKVTEKGKDVELRCDPISGHTALYWYRQSLGQGLEFLIYFQGNSAPDKSGLPSDRFSAERTGGSVSTLTIQRTQQEDSAVYLCASSSSSGRGLKTQYFGPGTRLLVL.

The CDR3 DNA is TGTGCCAGCAGCCCCCCTACGGTACTAGCGGGAGAGACCCAGTACTTC. It yields the protein CASSPPTVLAGETQYF. V usage is TRBV7-2 and J usage is TRBJ2-5, with 9 bases matching TRBD2. Germline lookup yields CDR1 SGHTA and CDR2 FQGNSA. With 5 bases clipped from V and 4 bases from J, the junction kept 11 bases outside the gene matches. CDR3 length equals 16 residues.

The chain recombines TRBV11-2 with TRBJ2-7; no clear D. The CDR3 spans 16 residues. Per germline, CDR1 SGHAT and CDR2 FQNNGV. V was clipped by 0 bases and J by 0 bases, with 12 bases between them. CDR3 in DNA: TGTGCCAGCAGCTTAGAAGGGCAGAGGAGCTCCTACGAGCAGTACTTC. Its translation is CASSLEGQRSSYEQYF.

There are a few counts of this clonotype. The CDR3 region is CASREGLAGVPTQYF. CDR3 sequence (DNA): TGTGCCAGCAGGGAGGGACTAGCGGGAGTACCCACGCAGTATTTT. The chain uses TRBV27 and TRBJ2-3; 14 positions agree with TRBD2. The CDR3 has 15 residues. Trimming removed 6 bases from V and 9 bases from J; junction bases left unmatched: 8. Germline V gene data show CDR1 as MNHEY and CDR2 as SMNVEV (reference sequence).

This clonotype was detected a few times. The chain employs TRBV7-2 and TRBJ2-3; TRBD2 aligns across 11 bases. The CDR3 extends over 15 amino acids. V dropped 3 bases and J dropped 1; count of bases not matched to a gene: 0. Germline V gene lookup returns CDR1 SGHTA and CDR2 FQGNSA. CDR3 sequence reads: CASSFSGGGTDTQYF. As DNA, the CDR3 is TGTGCCAGCAGCTTTAGCGGGGGGGGCACAGATACGCAGTATTTT.

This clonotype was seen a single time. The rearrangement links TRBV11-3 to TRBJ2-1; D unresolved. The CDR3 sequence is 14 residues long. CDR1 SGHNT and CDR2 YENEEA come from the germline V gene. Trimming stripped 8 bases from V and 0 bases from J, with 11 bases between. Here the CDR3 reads CASRDGSSYNEQFF. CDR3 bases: TGTGCCAGCCGTGACGGCAGCTCCTACAATGAGCAGTTCTTC.

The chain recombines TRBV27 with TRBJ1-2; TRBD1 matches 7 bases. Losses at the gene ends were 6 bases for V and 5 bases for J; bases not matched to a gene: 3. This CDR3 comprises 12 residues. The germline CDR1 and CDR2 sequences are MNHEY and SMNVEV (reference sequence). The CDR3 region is CASRSQGYGYTF. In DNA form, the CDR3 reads TGTGCCAGCAGGTCACAGGGGTATGGCTACACCTTC.

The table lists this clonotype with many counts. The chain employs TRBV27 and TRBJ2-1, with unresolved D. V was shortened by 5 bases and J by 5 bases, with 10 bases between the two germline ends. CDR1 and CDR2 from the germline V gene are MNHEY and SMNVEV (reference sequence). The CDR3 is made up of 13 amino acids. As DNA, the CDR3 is TGTGCCAGCAGTCCTGACTTACACAATGAGCAGTTCTTC. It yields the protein CASSPDLHNEQFF.

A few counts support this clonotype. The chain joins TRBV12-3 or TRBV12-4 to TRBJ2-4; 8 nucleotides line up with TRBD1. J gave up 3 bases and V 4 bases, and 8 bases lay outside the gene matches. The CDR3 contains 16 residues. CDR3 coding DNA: TGTGCCAGCAGTTCGAAGACAGGGGCTGGCAAAAACATTCAGTACTTC. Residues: CASSSKTGAGKNIQYF.